This is a list of T cell receptor beta chains from one sample in a study of cytomegalovirus exposure and HLA in healthy donors. The assay was immunoSEQ multiplex PCR, and TCRdb's table has in-frame clones only and misses some. The table includes under 90,000 clones, around 78% detected once. Sequences were obtained from PBMCs. The source of these receptors is a man aged 35 to 55 in good health and CMV-seronegative. The CDR3 runs from the conserved cysteine through the conserved F or W. The D gene is left open where the match is weak. Size is omitted from some rows. Given values are once, few, many or a class for expanded clones.

TRBJ2-3,TRBD2,few,TRBV6-5,CASSLSGGRENTQYF,TGTGCCAGCAGTCTTAGCGGGGGAAGGGAGAATACGCAGTATTTT
TRBJ1-2,TRBD1,NA,TRBV5-1,CASSLDRGGYGYTF,TGCGCCAGCAGCTTGGACAGGGGTGGCTATGGCTACACCTTC
TRBJ1-6,NA,NA,TRBV5-1,CASSPGGERDSPLHF,TGCGCCAGCAGCCCCGGGGGGGAGAGAGATTCACCCCTCCACTTT
TRBJ1-5,TRBD1,NA,TRBV27,CASSPTGVISNQPQHF,TGTGCCAGCAGCCCCACAGGGGTCATCAGCAATCAGCCCCAGCATTTT
TRBJ2-5,NA,once,TRBV6-5,CASSSGTEGREQYF,TGTGCCAGCAGTTCCGGGACTGAGGGGAGAGAGCAGTACTTC
TRBJ1-5,NA,NA,TRBV30,CAWSGPSVEPQHF,TGTGCCTGGAGTGGCCCCTCGGTCGAGCCCCAGCATTTT
TRBJ2-3,TRBD2,NA,TRBV7-9,CASSLSGRGDTDTQYF,TGTGCCAGCAGCTTAAGCGGGCGGGGGGACACAGATACGCAGTATTTT
TRBJ1-3,TRBD1,NA,TRBV7-8,CASSWGQGAGNTIYF,TGTGCCAGCAGTTGGGGGCAGGGGGCAGGAAACACCATATATTTT
TRBJ1-4,NA,NA,TRBV19,CASSIGTAAEKLFF,TGTGCCAGTAGTATAGGGACAGCGGCAGAAAAACTGTTTTTT
TRBJ2-7,NA,NA,TRBV5-1,CASSSLPGTNYEQYF,TGCGCCAGCAGCTCGCTGCCCGGGACAAACTACGAGCAGTACTTC
TRBJ2-2,NA,NA,TRBV27,CASNGLPYTGELFF,TGTGCCAGCAACGGACTACCTTACACCGGGGAGCTGTTTTTT
TRBJ2-7,TRBD1,NA,TRBV11-2,CASRGQGRHEQYF,TGTGCCAGCAGAGGACAGGGGAGGCACGAGCAGTACTTC
TRBJ2-2,NA,NA,TRBV5-1,CASSFRTDTGELFF,TGCGCCAGCAGCTTTAGGACAGACACCGGGGAGCTGTTTTTT
TRBJ1-6,TRBD1,few,TRBV6-5,CASSYRFRDSGSPLHF,TGTGCCAGCAGTTACCGTTTCCGGGACAGTGGGTCACCCCTCCACTTT
TRBJ2-1,TRBD2,NA,TRBV29-1,CSVGSGLAGAIDSYNEQFF,TGCAGCGTTGGGTCCGGACTAGCGGGGGCCATAGACTCCTACAATGAGCAGTTCTTC
TRBJ1-6,NA,once,TRBV6-4,CANHRQAVYNSPLHF,TGTGCCAACCACCGACAAGCGGTCTATAATTCACCCCTCCACTTT
TRBJ2-5,NA,NA,TRBV5-1,CASSRRETQYF,TGCGCCAGCAGCCGGAGGGAGACCCAGTACTTC
TRBJ2-5,TRBD2,NA,TRBV27,CASSSLGGGQRETQYF,TGTGCCAGCAGTTCCCTCGGGGGGGGGCAGAGAGAGACCCAGTACTTC
TRBJ2-7,TRBD1,NA,TRBV4-1,CPSSQFLDRGNEQYF,TGCCCCAGCAGCCAATTCTTGGACAGGGGCAACGAGCAGTACTTC
TRBJ1-1,NA,NA,TRBV19,CASSPRPPGEGPAEAFF,TGTGCCAGTAGTCCAAGACCTCCAGGTGAGGGCCCTGCTGAAGCTTTCTTT
TRBJ2-1,TRBD1,NA,TRBV18,CASSGGQGPHEQFF,TGTGCCAGCTCCGGGGGACAGGGGCCCCATGAGCAGTTCTTC
TRBJ2-7,NA,few,TRBV10-1,CASKRPCRGAYEQYF,TGCGCCAGCAAAAGGCCATGCAGGGGCGCCTACGAGCAGTACTTC
TRBJ1-1,NA,NA,TRBV7-6,CASSLQGNTEAFF,TGTGCCAGCAGCCTCCAGGGGAACACTGAAGCTTTCTTT
TRBJ1-1,TRBD1,NA,TRBV5-1,CASSPLDREAFF,TGCGCCAGCAGCCCCCTGGACAGGGAAGCTTTCTTT
TRBJ2-2,TRBD1,NA,TRBV30,CAWIPGQGRTGELFF,TGTGCCTGGATCCCCGGACAGGGTCGCACCGGGGAGCTGTTTTTT
TRBJ1-1,NA,NA,TRBV5-6,CASSFGGEAFF,TGTGCCAGCAGCTTCGGAGGTGAAGCTTTCTTT
TRBJ2-3,NA,NA,TRBV11-2,CASSQRGSSTDTQYF,TGTGCCAGCAGCCAAAGGGGCAGTTCCACAGATACGCAGTATTTT
TRBJ2-2,TRBD2,NA,TRBV14,CASSQEGGSFPNTGELFF,TGTGCCAGCAGCCAAGAGGGCGGGAGCTTTCCGAACACCGGGGAGCTGTTTTTT
TRBJ2-2,NA,NA,TRBV5-1,CASAPDRNTGELFF,TGCGCCAGCGCACCCGACAGGAACACCGGGGAGCTGTTTTTT
TRBJ1-2,NA,NA,TRBV27,CASSLRETSYGYTF,TGTGCCAGCAGTTTACGTGAAACGAGCTATGGCTACACCTTC
TRBJ2-5,TRBD2,NA,TRBV13,CASSLWGGEQETQYF,TGTGCCAGCAGCTTATGGGGGGGGGAACAAGAGACCCAGTACTTC
TRBJ2-3,NA,NA,TRBV9,CASSVGLAAHTDTQYF,TGTGCCAGCAGCGTAGGATTAGCGGCTCACACAGATACGCAGTATTTT
TRBJ2-1,NA,few,TRBV7-9,CASTLQTSTEQFF,TGTGCCAGCACCCTACAGACCTCGACTGAGCAGTTCTTC
TRBJ2-5,TRBD2,NA,TRBV10-2,CASSDIATSGKETQYF,TGCGCCAGCAGTGATATCGCGACTAGCGGTAAAGAGACCCAGTACTTC
TRBJ2-1,NA,NA,TRBV7-3,CASSPRATYNEQFF,TGTGCCAGCAGCCCCAGGGCAACTTACAATGAGCAGTTCTTC
TRBJ1-1,NA,once,TRBV6-6,CASRNMNTEAFF,TGTGCCAGCAGAAATATGAACACTGAAGCTTTCTTT
TRBJ2-2,NA,NA,TRBV28,CASGPPGGELFF,TGTGCCAGCGGTCCCCCGGGCGGGGAGCTGTTTTTT
TRBJ1-1,NA,NA,TRBV7-9,CASTFMRSGDTEAFF,TGTGCCAGCACCTTTATGCGAAGTGGTGACACTGAAGCTTTCTTT
TRBJ1-2,TRBD1,once,TRBV6-1,CASSEQGALGYTF,TGTGCCAGCAGTGAACAGGGGGCTCTTGGCTACACCTTC
TRBJ2-5,NA,NA,TRBV7-8,CASSLEARVETQYF,TGTGCCAGCAGCTTAGAGGCCCGGGTGGAGACCCAGTACTTC
TRBJ2-7,NA,NA,TRBV5-1,CASSPWGPGEEQYF,TGCGCCAGCAGCCCATGGGGTCCAGGGGAAGAGCAGTACTTC
TRBJ2-7,NA,NA,TRBV7-2,CASSVAAPYEQYF,TGTGCCAGCAGTGTGGCAGCGCCCTACGAGCAGTACTTC
TRBJ1-6,NA,NA,TRBV15,CATAGDSYNSPLHF,TGTGCCACCGCCGGGGACTCCTATAATTCACCCCTCCACTTT
TRBJ1-4,NA,NA,TRBV12-2,CASRLGAGTGGSVTNEKLFF,TGTGCAAGTCGCTTAGGGGCGGGGACAGGGGGTTCGGTTACTAATGAAAAACTGTTTTTT
TRBJ1-6,NA,NA,TRBV28,CASSTNRDASPLHF,TGTGCCAGCAGCACGAACAGGGATGCTTCACCCCTCCACTTT
TRBJ2-2,NA,NA,TRBV5-6,CASSAQGEAGELFF,TGTGCCAGCAGCGCTCAGGGGGAGGCCGGGGAGCTGTTTTTT
TRBJ2-2,TRBD1,NA,TRBV6-5,CASSYVTGGAGELFF,TGTGCCAGCAGTTATGTGACAGGGGGTGCCGGGGAGCTGTTTTTT
TRBJ1-1,TRBD1,NA,TRBV5-5,CASSSPGQGVTFF,TGTGCCAGCAGCTCTCCGGGACAGGGGGTAACTTTCTTT
TRBJ2-7,NA,NA,TRBV7-2,CASSQTSSYEQYF,TGTGCCAGCAGCCAAACAAGCTCCTACGAGCAGTACTTC
TRBJ1-6,NA,NA,TRBV5-1,CASSLGQGTSPLHF,TGCGCCAGCAGCTTGGGTCAGGGAACTTCACCCCTCCACTTT
TRBJ1-5,TRBD1,NA,TRBV6-5,CASSFRGTGQPQHF,TGTGCCAGCAGTTTCAGGGGGACAGGGCAGCCCCAGCATTTT
TRBJ1-1,NA,NA,TRBV29-1,CSVEVQGKGTEAFF,TGCAGCGTTGAAGTACAGGGAAAGGGGACTGAAGCTTTCTTT
TRBJ1-4,NA,NA,TRBV5-1,CASSDHVGGEGRKLFF,TGCGCCAGCAGCGATCACGTCGGAGGCGAAGGGAGAAAACTGTTTTTT
TRBJ2-7,TRBD2,NA,TRBV9,CASSPGGGGFYEQYF,TGTGCCAGCAGCCCCGGCGGGGGGGGGTTCTACGAGCAGTACTTC
TRBJ1-1,NA,NA,TRBV6-5,CASSYKGYTEAFF,TGTGCCAGCAGTTACAAGGGGTACACTGAAGCTTTCTTT
TRBJ1-5,NA,once,TRBV2,CASSDRTASQPQHF,TGTGCCAGCAGTGATCGGACAGCTAGTCAGCCCCAGCATTTT
TRBJ1-6,TRBD1,NA,TRBV7-3,CASSLGQGPSPLHF,TGTGCCAGCAGCCTAGGACAGGGGCCCTCACCCCTCCACTTT
TRBJ2-3,NA,NA,TRBV2,CASSEAGGLTDTQYF,TGTGCCAGCAGTGAAGCGGGGGGGCTAACAGATACGCAGTATTTT
TRBJ1-1,TRBD1,NA,TRBV25-1,CASAGTGTTEAFF,TGTGCCAGCGCCGGGACAGGGACCACTGAAGCTTTCTTT
TRBJ1-2,NA,NA,TRBV2,CASSDAGALGYTF,TGTGCCAGCAGTGACGCGGGGGCGTTGGGCTACACCTTC